These T cell receptor beta chains were read from a single sample in a study of glioma-infiltrating T cells. TCRdb fed the multiplex PCR reads into MiXCR, producing one record per CDR3 protein. The table records under 150,000 distinct CDR3 sequences, around a quarter of them present only once. Source material: glioma tissue, nonneoplastic brain tissue, or PBMCs (not recorded which). Receptors were obtained from a human donor with low-grade glioma or glioblastoma, undergoing nonglioma brain surgery, or in good health (not recorded which). CDR3s include the opening cysteine and the closing phenylalanine or tryptophan. A D gene is named only where the DNA matches it firmly. The size field is filled for only some rows; it gives once, few, many or a size class.

J gene	clone size	D gene	V gene	CDR3 protein	CDR3 DNA
TRBJ1-2	.	.	TRBV20-1	CSAKLALNLQPQAIHGYTF	TGCAGTGCTAAACTTGCCTTAAATTTACAGCCCCAGGCGATCCATGGCTACACCTTC
TRBJ2-1	many	.	TRBV7-8	CASSLASGSHNEQFF	TGTGCCAGCAGCTTAGCTTCTGGTTCCCACAATGAGCAGTTCTTC
TRBJ1-1	many	.	TRBV20-1	CSARVPVNTEAFF	TGCAGTGCTAGGGTACCCGTGAACACTGAAGCTTTCTTT
TRBJ2-5	.	TRBD1	TRBV20-1	CSVPTTGGKETQYF	TGCAGTGTTCCTACGACAGGGGGTAAAGAGACCCAGTACTTC
TRBJ1-3	many	.	TRBV6-1	CASSQEGNTIYF	TGTGCCAGCAGCCAAGAGGGAAACACCATATATTTT
TRBJ1-2	many	.	TRBV6-1	CASYHKSNYGYTF	TGTGCCAGCTACCACAAGTCTAACTATGGCTACACCTTC
TRBJ2-2	.	.	TRBV14	CAIRQAGELFF	TGTGCCATCCGACAGGCCGGGGAGCTGTTTTTT
TRBJ1-1	many	.	TRBV20-1	CSVIGPYGTEAFF	TGCAGTGTCATCGGGCCGTATGGTACTGAAGCTTTCTTT
TRBJ2-3	.	TRBD2	TRBV19	CASSINRPSGGSTDTQYF	TGTGCCAGTAGTATTAATCGTCCTAGCGGGGGGAGCACAGATACGCAGTATTTT
TRBJ1-6	many	.	TRBV25-1	CASRWDSNRSPLHF	TGTGCCAGCAGATGGGACTCCAATCGTTCACCCCTCCACTTT
TRBJ2-3	few	TRBD2	TRBV5-1	CASSSLLAGGPTDTQYF	TGCGCCAGCAGCTCACTACTAGCGGGGGGGCCCACAGATACGCAGTATTTT
TRBJ2-3	many	.	TRBV7-9	CASSLNGQPSGQYF	TGTGCCAGCAGCTTAAATGGCCAGCCAAGTGGGCAGTATTTT
TRBJ2-1	.	TRBD1	TRBV7-9	CASSLGTGEGNEQFF	TGTGCCAGCAGCTTAGGGACAGGGGAGGGCAATGAGCAGTTCTTC
TRBJ2-3	many	.	TRBV7-2	CASTPARTDTQYF	TGTGCCAGCACCCCAGCTCGGACGGATACGCAGTATTTT
TRBJ1-2	few	.	TRBV3-1	CASSQDGVTKYGYTF	TGTGCCAGCAGCCAAGATGGCGTCACCAAATATGGCTACACCTTC
TRBJ2-5	.	.	TRBV29-1	CSVGPSQTQYF	TGCAGCGTTGGGCCCTCCCAGACCCAGTACTTC
TRBJ1-2	many	.	TRBV27	CASSLRLNYGYTF	TGTGCCAGCAGTTTGCGGCTGAACTATGGCTACACCTTC
TRBJ2-3	many	.	TRBV7-9	CASSSFGQGQADTQYF	TGTGCCAGCAGCTCCTTCGGGCAGGGCCAAGCAGATACGCAGTATTTT
TRBJ2-2	.	.	TRBV7-3	CASSFSEGGELFF	TGTGCCAGCAGCTTTAGCGAAGGCGGGGAGCTGTTTTTT
TRBJ2-3	few	.	TRBV6-6	CASSYVVVTDTQYF	TGTGCCAGCAGTTACGTGGTGGTGACAGATACGCAGTATTTT
TRBJ2-3	.	TRBD2	TRBV27	CANRRGITDTQYF	TGTGCCAACCGGCGGGGGATCACAGATACGCAGTATTTT
TRBJ2-3	.	TRBD2	TRBV6-4	CASSDSLAGGTDTQYF	TGTGCCAGCAGTGACTCCCTAGCGGGAGGGACAGATACGCAGTATTTT
TRBJ2-1	.	TRBD2	TRBV6-4	CASSDDTSGGNEQFF	TGTGCCAGCAGTGACGATACTAGCGGGGGGAATGAGCAGTTCTTC
TRBJ1-2	few	.	TRBV4-1	CASSQGYTANYGYTF	TGCGCCAGCAGCCAAGGCTACACTGCTAACTATGGCTACACCTTC
TRBJ2-5	.	.	TRBV5-6	CASSLVEAETQYF	TGTGCCAGCAGCTTGGTGGAGGCCGAGACCCAGTACTTC
TRBJ1-2	.	.	TRBV19	CAAGLNYGYTF	TGTGCCGCGGGACTCAACTATGGCTACACCTTC
TRBJ2-3	.	TRBD2	TRBV12-3/TRBV12-4	CASTPWGGNTDTQYF	TGTGCCAGCACCCCCTGGGGGGGTAACACAGATACGCAGTATTTT
TRBJ1-2	many	.	TRBV6-1	CASRRQLADYGYTF	TGTGCCAGCAGAAGACAGCTAGCGGACTATGGCTACACCTTC
TRBJ1-6	few	.	TRBV20-1	CSARDPRRLAYNSPLHF	TGCAGTGCTAGAGATCCGCGCAGGCTTGCCTATAATTCACCCCTCCACTTT
TRBJ1-5	few	.	TRBV19	CASTVSNQPQHF	TGTGCCAGTACGGTGAGCAATCAGCCCCAGCATTTT
TRBJ2-1	few	TRBD2	TRBV6-4	CASSVLAGGLYNEQFF	TGTGCCAGCAGTGTTCTAGCGGGGGGGCTCTACAATGAGCAGTTCTTC
TRBJ1-1	few	.	TRBV11-2	CASSVTLPMAFTEAFF	TGTGCCAGCAGCGTCACACTGCCTATGGCGTTTACTGAAGCTTTCTTT
TRBJ2-3	few	.	TRBV6-1	CASRDSSGDTQYF	TGTGCCAGCCGCGACTCATCGGGAGATACGCAGTATTTT
TRBJ2-3	.	.	TRBV11-2	CASSLRWRELARYRTDTQYF	TGTGCCAGCAGCTTAAGGTGGAGGGAACTAGCCAGGTACAGGACAGATACGCAGTATTTT
TRBJ1-1	many	.	TRBV2	CASTLSRGNTEAFF	TGTGCCAGCACTCTTTCAAGGGGGAACACTGAAGCTTTCTTT
TRBJ1-1	.	.	TRBV2	CASSPPPRGGEAFF	TGTGCCAGCAGTCCTCCCCCAAGGGGGGGTGAAGCTTTCTTT
TRBJ2-5	.	.	TRBV20-1	CSAPILWAGGQETQYF	TGCAGTGCTCCTATTCTCTGGGCTGGGGGCCAAGAGACCCAGTACTTC
TRBJ1-2	.	.	TRBV7-3	CASSSNREYTF	TGTGCCAGCAGCTCCAACAGGGAGTACACCTTC
TRBJ1-4	.	TRBD1	TRBV29-1	CSVIQGGDEKLFF	TGCAGCGTTATACAGGGGGGAGATGAAAAACTGTTTTTT
TRBJ2-6	.	TRBD1	TRBV7-9	CASNQRDRGSSGANVLTF	TGTGCCAGCAACCAAAGAGACAGGGGAAGCTCTGGGGCCAACGTCCTGACTTTC
TRBJ1-1	few	.	TRBV10-3	CAISEWQRGTEAFF	TGTGCCATCAGTGAGTGGCAACGGGGCACTGAAGCTTTCTTT
TRBJ1-4	.	.	TRBV7-3	CASSLRRGSNEKLFF	TGTGCCAGCAGCTTAAGGCGGGGGTCTAATGAAAAACTGTTTTTT
TRBJ2-5	once	TRBD2	TRBV6-1	CASRGGLAGDKETQYF	TGTGCCAGCAGGGGGGGGCTAGCGGGGGACAAAGAGACCCAGTACTTC
TRBJ2-3	few	.	TRBV7-2	CASSFQAGLSDTQYF	TGTGCCAGCAGCTTTCAAGCAGGGCTGTCAGATACGCAGTATTTT
TRBJ1-1	.	.	TRBV4-1	CASSQGIGAGTEALF	TGCGCCAGCAGCCAAGGGATAGGGGCCGGCACTGAAGCTCTCTTT
TRBJ2-5	many	.	TRBV27	CASSFSGQQETQYF	TGTGCCAGCAGTTTTTCCGGACAGCAAGAGACCCAGTACTTC
TRBJ2-5	.	.	TRBV6-1	CASSEAPLGLEETQYF	TGTGCCAGCAGTGAAGCGCCCCTAGGGCTGGAAGAGACCCAGTACTTC
TRBJ2-3	.	.	TRBV9	CASSVGEGQRTDTQYF	TGTGCCAGCAGCGTAGGGGAGGGACAGAGAACAGATACGCAGTATTTT
TRBJ1-1	many	.	TRBV28	CASSAPIGGGTEAFF	TGTGCCAGCAGTGCTCCTATCGGGGGAGGGACTGAAGCTTTCTTT